This TCR beta chain was documented in a study of T cells after yellow fever vaccination. TCRdb called the 5' RACE reads again in MiXCR, with one record for every CDR3 protein. This table has about 260,000 distinct CDR3 sequences, around 4.9% appearing once. Only a few counts were recorded for this clonotype. Losses at the gene ends were 5 bases for V and 3 bases for J; bases not matched to a gene: 6. CDR3 length: 15 residues. Per the germline V gene, CDR1 is SGHTA and CDR2 is FQGNSA. This clonotype originated in a man between 18 and 29 years old who received the YFV17D yellow fever vaccine. The starting material was CD4+ T cells sorted from PBMCs, obtained on the day of the yellow fever booster vaccination. The V call is TRBV7-2, the J call TRBJ2-7; 11 bases fit TRBD1. For the CDR3, the DNA is TGTGCCAGCAGCCAAGGCGGGACAGGGGGCTACGAGCAGTACTTC. This gives the protein CASSQGGTGGYEQYF.